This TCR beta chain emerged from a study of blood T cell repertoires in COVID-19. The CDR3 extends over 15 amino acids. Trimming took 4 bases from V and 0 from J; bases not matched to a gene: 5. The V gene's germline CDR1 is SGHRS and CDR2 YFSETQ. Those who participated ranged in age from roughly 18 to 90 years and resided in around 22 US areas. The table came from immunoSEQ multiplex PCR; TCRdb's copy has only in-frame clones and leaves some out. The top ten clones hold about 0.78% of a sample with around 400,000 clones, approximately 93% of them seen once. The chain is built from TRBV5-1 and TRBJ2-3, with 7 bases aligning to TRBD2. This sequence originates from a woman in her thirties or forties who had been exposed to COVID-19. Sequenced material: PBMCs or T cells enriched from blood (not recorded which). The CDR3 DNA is TGCGCCAGCAGCCGGGTAGCGGGTAGCACAGATACGCAGTATTTT. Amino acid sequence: CASSRVAGSTDTQYF. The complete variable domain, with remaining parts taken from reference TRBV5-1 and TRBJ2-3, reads KAGVTQTPRYLIKTRGQQVTLSCSPISGHRSVSWYQQTPGQGLQFLFEYFSETQRNKGNFPGRFSGRQFSNSRSEMNVSTLELGDSALYLCASSRVAGSTDTQYFGPGTRLTVL.